This T cell receptor beta chain was found in a study of T cell responses to AZD1222 COVID-19 vaccine. Study details: Second-dose groups at about 4 or about 12 weeks were pooled.

Concerning this clone: Its antigen is unidentified.

CDR1 and CDR2 (germline): LNHDA, SQIVND (reference sequence). V was pared by 4 bases and J by 0 bases, with 10 bases between. This CDR3 is 15 amino acids long. Libraries were prepared by immunoSEQ multiplex PCR; TCRdb keeps only in-frame clonotypes and omits some of them. The data hold around 95,000 clones, with about 85% observed a single time. Study-level results: Seropositive at baseline were only five or six AZD1222 recipients. CD4 TCRs linked to vaccination spanned spike, dominating at 160-218 and 743-854.

The chain carries TRBV19 and TRBJ2-1; D gene unclear. The source was peripheral blood, collected on day 0 of AZD1222 vaccination. This TCR came from an adult in good health. CDR3 in amino acids: CASSNTLSSYNEQFF. The CDR3, as DNA: TGTGCCAGTAGTAACACGTTAAGCTCCTACAATGAGCAGTTCTTC.